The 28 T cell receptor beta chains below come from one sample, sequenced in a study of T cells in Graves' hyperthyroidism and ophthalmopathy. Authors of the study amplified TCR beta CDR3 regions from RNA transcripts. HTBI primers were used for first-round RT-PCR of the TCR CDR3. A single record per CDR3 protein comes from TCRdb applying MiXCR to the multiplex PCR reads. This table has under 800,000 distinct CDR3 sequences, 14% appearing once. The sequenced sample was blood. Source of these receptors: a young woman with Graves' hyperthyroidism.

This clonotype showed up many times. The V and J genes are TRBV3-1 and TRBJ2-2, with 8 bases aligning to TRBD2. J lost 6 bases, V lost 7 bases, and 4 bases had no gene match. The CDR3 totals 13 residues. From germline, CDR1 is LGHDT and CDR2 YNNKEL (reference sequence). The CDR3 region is CASTRTSPGELFF. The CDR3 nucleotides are TGTGCCAGCACTCGGACTAGCCCCGGGGAGCTGTTTTTT.

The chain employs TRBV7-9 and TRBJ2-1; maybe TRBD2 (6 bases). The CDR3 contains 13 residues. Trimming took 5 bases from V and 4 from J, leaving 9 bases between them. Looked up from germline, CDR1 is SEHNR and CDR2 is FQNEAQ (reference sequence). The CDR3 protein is CASSGTPYNEQFF. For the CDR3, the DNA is TGTGCCAGCAGCGGGACTCCATACAATGAGCAGTTCTTC.

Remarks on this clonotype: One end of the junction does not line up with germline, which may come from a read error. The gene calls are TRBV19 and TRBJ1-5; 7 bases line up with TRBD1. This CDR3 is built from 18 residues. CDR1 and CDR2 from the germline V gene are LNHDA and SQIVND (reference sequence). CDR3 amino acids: CASSLKTGNFYSDQPQHF. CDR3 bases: TGTGCCAGTAGTCTGAAGACAGGGAATTTTTATAGCGATCAGCCCCAGCATTTT.

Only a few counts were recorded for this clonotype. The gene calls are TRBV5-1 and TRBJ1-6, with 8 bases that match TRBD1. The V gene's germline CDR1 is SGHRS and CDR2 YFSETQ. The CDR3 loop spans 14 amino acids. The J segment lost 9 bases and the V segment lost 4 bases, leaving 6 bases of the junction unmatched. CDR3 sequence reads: CASSRTGSGSPLHF. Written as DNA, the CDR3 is TGCGCCAGCAGCCGGACAGGGTCAGGTTCACCCCTCCACTTT.

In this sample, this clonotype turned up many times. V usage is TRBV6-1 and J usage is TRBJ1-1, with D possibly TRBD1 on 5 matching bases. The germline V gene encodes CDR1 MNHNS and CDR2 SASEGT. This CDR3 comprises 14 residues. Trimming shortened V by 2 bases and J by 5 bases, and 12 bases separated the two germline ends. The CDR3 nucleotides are TGTGCCAGCAGTGAAAGGGGCCCAAAAACTGAAGCTTTCTTT. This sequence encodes CASSERGPKTEAFF.

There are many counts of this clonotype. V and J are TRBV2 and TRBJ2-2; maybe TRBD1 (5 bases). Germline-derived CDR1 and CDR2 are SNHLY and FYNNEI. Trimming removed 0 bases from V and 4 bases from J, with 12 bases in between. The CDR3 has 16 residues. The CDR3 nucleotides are TGTGCCAGCAGTGAAGCTGGCGCAGGGCTCACCGGGGAGCTGTTTTTT. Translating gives CASSEAGAGLTGELFF.

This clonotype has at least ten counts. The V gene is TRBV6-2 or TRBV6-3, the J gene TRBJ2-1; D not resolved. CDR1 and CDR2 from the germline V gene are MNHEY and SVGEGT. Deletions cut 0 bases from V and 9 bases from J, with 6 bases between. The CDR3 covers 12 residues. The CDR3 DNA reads TGTGCCAGCAGTTACTCGATCGGTGAGCAGTTCTTC. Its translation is CASSYSIGEQFF.

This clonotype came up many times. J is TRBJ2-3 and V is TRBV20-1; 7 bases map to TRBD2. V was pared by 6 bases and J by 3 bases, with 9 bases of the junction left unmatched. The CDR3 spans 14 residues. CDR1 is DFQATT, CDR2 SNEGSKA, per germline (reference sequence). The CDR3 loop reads CSAPAGRWTDTQYF. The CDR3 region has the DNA TGCAGTGCCCCAGCGGGACGGTGGACAGATACGCAGTATTTT.

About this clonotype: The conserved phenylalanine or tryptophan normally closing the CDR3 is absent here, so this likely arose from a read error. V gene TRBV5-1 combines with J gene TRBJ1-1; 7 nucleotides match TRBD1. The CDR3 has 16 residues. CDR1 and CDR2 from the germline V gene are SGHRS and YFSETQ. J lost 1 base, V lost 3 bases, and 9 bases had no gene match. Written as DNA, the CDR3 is TGCGCCAGCAGCTCCGGGGACAGACTGAAGAACACTGAAGCTTTCTTA. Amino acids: CASSSGDRLKNTEAFL.

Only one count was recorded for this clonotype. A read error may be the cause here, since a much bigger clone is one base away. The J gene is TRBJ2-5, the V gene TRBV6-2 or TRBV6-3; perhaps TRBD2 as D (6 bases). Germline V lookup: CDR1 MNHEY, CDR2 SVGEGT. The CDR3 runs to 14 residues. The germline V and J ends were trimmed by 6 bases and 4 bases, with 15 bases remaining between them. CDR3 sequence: CASRPRGGRETQYF. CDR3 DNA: TGTGCCAGCAGACCGAGGGGAGGTCGAGAGACCCAGTACTTC.

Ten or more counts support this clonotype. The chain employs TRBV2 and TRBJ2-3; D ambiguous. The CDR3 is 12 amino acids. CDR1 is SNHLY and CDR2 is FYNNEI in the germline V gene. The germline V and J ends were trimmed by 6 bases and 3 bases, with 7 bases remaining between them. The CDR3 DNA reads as TGTGCCAGCAGCAAAAGGACAGATACGCAGTATTTT. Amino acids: CASSKRTDTQYF.

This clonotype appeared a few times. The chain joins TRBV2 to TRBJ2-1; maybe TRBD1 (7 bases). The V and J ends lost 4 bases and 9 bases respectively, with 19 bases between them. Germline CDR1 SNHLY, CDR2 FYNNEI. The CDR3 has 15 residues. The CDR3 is CASSGAGQSWLEQFF. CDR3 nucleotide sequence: TGTGCCAGCAGTGGGGCGGGACAGAGCTGGCTTGAGCAGTTCTTC.

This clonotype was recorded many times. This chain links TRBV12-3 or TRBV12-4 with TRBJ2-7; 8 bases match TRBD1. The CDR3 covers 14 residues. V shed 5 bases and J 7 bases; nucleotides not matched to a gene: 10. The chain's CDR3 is CASSPGQELREQYF. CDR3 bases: TGTGCCAGCAGTCCGGGACAGGAACTACGTGAGCAGTACTTC.

In DNA form, the CDR3 reads TGTGCCAGCAGCGTAGGAGACGCGGCCGGGATCCTCTACGAGCAGTACTTC. Translating it yields CASSVGDAAGILYEQYF. The gene calls are TRBV9 and TRBJ2-7; a possible D gene is TRBD2 (5 bases). This CDR3 comprises 17 residues. Trimming stripped 0 bases from V and 3 bases from J, with 19 bases between. From germline, CDR1 is SGDLS and CDR2 YYNGEE.

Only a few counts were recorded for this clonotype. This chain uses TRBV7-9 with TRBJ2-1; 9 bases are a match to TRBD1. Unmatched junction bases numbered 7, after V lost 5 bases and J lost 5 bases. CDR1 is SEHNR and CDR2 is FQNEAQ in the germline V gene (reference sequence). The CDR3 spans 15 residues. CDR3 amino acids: CASSRGTGSNNEQFF. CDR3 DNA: TGTGCCAGCAGCCGTGGGACAGGGTCAAACAATGAGCAGTTCTTC.

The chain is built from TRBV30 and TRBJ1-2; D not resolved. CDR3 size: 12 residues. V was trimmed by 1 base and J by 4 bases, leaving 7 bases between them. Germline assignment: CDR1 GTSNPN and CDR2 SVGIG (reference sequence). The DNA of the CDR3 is TGTGCCTGGAGTGACAGAATCTATGGCTACACCTTC. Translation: CAWSDRIYGYTF. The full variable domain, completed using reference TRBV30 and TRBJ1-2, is SQTIHQWPATLVQPVGSPLSLECTVEGTSNPNLYWYRQAAGRGLQLLFYSVGIGQISSEVPQNLSASRPQDRQFILSSKKLLLSDSGFYLCAWSDRIYGYTFGSGTRLTVV.

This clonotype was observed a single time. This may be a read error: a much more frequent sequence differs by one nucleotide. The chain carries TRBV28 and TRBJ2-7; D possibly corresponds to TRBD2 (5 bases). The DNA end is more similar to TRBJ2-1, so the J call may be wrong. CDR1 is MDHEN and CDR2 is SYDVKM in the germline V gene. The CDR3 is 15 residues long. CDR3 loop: CASRIPTSRIYEQFF. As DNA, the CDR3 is TGTGCCAGCAGGATTCCAACTAGTCGTATCTACGAGCAGTTCTTC.

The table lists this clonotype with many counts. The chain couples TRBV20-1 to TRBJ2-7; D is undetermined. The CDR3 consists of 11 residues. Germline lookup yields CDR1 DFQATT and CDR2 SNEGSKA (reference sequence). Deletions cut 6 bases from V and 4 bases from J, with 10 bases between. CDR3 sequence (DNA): TGCAGTGCCCCGGCTGGGTACGAGCAGTACTTC. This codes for CSAPAGYEQYF.

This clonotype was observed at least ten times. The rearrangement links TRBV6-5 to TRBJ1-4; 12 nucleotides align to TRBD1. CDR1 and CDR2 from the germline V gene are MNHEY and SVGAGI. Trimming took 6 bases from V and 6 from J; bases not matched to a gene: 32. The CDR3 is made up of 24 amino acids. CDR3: CASRVKRSRPLGTGGRLLDEKLFF. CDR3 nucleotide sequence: TGTGCCAGCAGGGTCAAAAGAAGTCGCCCCCTTGGGACAGGGGGCAGGCTTTTGGATGAAAAACTGTTTTTT.

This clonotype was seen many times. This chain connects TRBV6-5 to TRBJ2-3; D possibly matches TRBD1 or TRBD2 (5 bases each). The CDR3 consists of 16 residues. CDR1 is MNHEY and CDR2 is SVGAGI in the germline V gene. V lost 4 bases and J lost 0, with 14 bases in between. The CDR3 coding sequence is TGTGCCAGCAGTTGGGACGACTGGACTAGCACAGATACGCAGTATTTT. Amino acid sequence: CASSWDDWTSTDTQYF.

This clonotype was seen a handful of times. The CDR3 reads CASSQGEGQRSETFF. The CDR3 DNA follows: TGCGCCAGCAGCCAGGGCGAGGGTCAACGGTCCGAGACTTTCTTT. The genes are TRBV4-3 and TRBJ1-1; D is unresolved. CDR1 and CDR2 from the germline V gene are LGHNA and YSLEER. CDR3 length equals 15 residues. V was trimmed by 3 bases and J by 12 bases, leaving 23 bases between them.

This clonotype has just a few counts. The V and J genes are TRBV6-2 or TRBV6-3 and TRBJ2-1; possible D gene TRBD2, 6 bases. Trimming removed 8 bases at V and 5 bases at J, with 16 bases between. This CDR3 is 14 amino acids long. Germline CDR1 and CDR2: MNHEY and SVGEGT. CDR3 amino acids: CASCLSPGDNEQFF. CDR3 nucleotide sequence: TGTGCCAGCTGCCTTTCCCCGGGGGACAATGAGCAGTTCTTC.

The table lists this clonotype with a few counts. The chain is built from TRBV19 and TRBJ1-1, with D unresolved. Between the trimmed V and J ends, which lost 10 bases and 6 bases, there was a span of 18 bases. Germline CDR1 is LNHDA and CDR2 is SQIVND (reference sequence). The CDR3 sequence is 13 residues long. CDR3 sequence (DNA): TGTGCCACCTCCCCGGGTGTAACAGCTGAAGCTTTCTTT. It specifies CATSPGVTAEAFF.

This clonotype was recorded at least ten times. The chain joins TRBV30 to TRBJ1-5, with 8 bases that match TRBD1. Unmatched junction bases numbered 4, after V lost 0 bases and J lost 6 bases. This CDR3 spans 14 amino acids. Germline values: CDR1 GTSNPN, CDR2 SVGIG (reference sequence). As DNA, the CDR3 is TGTGCCTGGAGTGTAAACAGGGGGTCTCAGCCCCAGCATTTT. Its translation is CAWSVNRGSQPQHF.

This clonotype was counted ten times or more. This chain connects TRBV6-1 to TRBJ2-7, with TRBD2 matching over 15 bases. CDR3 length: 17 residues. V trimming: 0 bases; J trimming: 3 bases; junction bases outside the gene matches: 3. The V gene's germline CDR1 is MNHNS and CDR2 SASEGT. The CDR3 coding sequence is TGTGCCAGCAGTGAAGCCGTGGGACTAGCGGGAGGCTACGAGCAGTACTTC. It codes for CASSEAVGLAGGYEQYF.

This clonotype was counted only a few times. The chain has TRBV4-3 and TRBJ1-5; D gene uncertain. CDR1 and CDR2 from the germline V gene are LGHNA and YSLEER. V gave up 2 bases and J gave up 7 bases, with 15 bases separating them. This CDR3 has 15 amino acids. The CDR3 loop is CASSQSVEVGQPQHF. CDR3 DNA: TGCGCCAGCAGCCAAAGCGTTGAGGTAGGCCAGCCCCAGCATTTT.

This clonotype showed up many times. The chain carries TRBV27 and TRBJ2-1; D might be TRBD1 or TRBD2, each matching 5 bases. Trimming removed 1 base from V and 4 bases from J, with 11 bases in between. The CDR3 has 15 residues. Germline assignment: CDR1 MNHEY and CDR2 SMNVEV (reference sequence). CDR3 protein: CASSLFGGRYNEQFF. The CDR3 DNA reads TGTGCCAGCAGTTTATTTGGGGGTCGGTACAATGAGCAGTTCTTC.

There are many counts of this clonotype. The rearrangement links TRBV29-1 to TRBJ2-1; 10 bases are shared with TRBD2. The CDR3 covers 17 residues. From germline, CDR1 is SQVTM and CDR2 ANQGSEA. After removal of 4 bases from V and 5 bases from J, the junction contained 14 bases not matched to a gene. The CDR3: CSVVLAGAFRSHNEQFF. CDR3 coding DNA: TGCAGCGTTGTCCTAGCGGGAGCCTTTCGGTCCCACAATGAGCAGTTCTTC.